This T cell receptor (beta chain) came from a study of response to subunit inactivated influenza vaccine. TCRdb itself ran the RT-PCR reads through MiXCR, one entry per CDR3 protein. This repertoire shows approximately 500,000 distinct CDR3 sequences, around 13% found once; its top ten account for roughly 10%. This clonotype appeared a few times. Antigen unknown. Study conclusions and caveats: Authors suggested each seasonal influenza vaccination recruits few new T cells.

The CDR3 totals 15 residues. From germline, CDR1 is SGHTA and CDR2 FQGNSA. V was pared by 6 bases and J by 4 bases, with 11 bases of the junction left unmatched. The specimen was PBMCs from blood, collected 11 to 12 days after vaccination. The chain joins TRBV7-2 to TRBJ1-1, with 7 bases identical to TRBD1. The sequence came from a man between 45 and 60 years old who received an inactivated influenza vaccine. The CDR3 loop is CASSLRPGGGTEAFF. The CDR3 DNA is TGTGCCAGCAGTTTGCGACCAGGGGGAGGCACTGAAGCTTTCTTT.